The T cell receptor beta chain described here comes from a study of early T cells in non-severe SARS-CoV-2 infection. Study-level information: Alpha and beta chains were unpaired, from unsorted whole-blood bulk RNA.

This clonotype has ten or more counts. The junction had 11 bases not matched to a gene; V was cut back by 6 bases and J by 7 bases. Germline-derived CDR1 and CDR2 are MNHNY and SVGAGI (reference sequence). The CDR3 totals 15 residues. In TCRdb, the 5' RACE reads were re-called with MiXCR into one record per CDR3 protein. Here the sample spans tens of thousands of distinct CDR3 sequences, approximately 12% being singletons. The chain employs TRBV6-6 and TRBJ1-4; 7 nucleotides agree with TRBD1. The sequence came from an adult who was a healthcare worker with PCR-confirmed SARS-CoV-2 infection or an uninfected control (not recorded which). Source material: whole blood. The CDR3 coding sequence is TGTGCCAGCAGACATGACCCGACAGGGAGTGAAAAACTGTTTTTT. This gives the protein CASRHDPTGSEKLFF.